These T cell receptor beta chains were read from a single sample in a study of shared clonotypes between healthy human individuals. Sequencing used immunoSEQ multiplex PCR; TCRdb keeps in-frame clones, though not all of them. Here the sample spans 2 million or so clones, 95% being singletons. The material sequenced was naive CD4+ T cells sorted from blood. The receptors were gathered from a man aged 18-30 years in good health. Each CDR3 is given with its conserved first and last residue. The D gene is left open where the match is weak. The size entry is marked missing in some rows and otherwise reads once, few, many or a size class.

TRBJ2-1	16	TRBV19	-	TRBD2	TGTGCCAGCCTCCCAAATAGCGGGGGAGCATACAATGAGCAGTTCTTC	CASLPNSGGAYNEQFF
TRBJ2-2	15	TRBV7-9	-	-	TGTGCCAGCAGCTTAAGAGGACGGGCCTCCGAGGAGCTGTTTTTT	CASSLRGRASEELFF
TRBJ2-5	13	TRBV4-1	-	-	TGCGCCAGCAGCCAGGGGGTTGTGGAGACCCAGTACTTC	CASSQGVVETQYF
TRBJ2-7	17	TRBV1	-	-	TGCACCAGCAGCCAACCCGAGGGGGCGGGGTGGGTATACGAGCAGTACTTC	CTSSQPEGAGWVYEQYF
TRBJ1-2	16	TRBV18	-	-	TGTGCCAGCTCACCCAAACTGGACTGGAATCGGAATGGCTACACCTTC	CASSPKLDWNRNGYTF
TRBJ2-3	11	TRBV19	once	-	TGTGCCAGTAGTATCTACGATACGCAGTATTTT	CASSIYDTQYF
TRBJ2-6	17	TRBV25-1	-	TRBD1	TGTGCCAGCAGTGGAACAGGGGCCCCCACGGGGGCCAACGTCCTGACTTTC	CASSGTGAPTGANVLTF
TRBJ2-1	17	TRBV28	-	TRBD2	TGTGCCAGCAGTTCGACTAGCGGGAGAGGGGGGTACAATGAGCAGTTCTTC	CASSSTSGRGGYNEQFF
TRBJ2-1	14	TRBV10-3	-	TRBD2	TGTGCCATCAGGATGACTAGCGGGAGCAATGAGCAGTTCTTC	CAIRMTSGSNEQFF
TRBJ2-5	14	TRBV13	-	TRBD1	TGTGCCAGCAGCCCCGGACAGGGGGGAGAGACCCAGTACTTC	CASSPGQGGETQYF
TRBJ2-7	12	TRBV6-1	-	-	TGTGCCAGCATCGGACACACTTACGAGCAGTACTTC	CASIGHTYEQYF
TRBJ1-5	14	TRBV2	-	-	TGTGCCAGCAGCAAGGGACAAGTCGGACAGCCCCAGCATTTT	CASSKGQVGQPQHF
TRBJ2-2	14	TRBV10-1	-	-	TGCGCCAGCAGTGAGTCGTTGAACACCGGGGAGCTGTTTTTT	CASSESLNTGELFF
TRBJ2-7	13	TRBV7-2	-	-	TGTGCCAGCAGCTTCGACAAGCCCTACGAGCAGTACTTC	CASSFDKPYEQYF
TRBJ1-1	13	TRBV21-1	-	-	TGTGCCAGCAGCACCGCCAAGAACACTGAAGCTTTCTTT	CASSTAKNTEAFF
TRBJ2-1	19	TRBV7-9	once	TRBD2	TGTGCCAGCAGCTTAGCGACTAGCGGGAAATCTAGTAGTTACAATGAGCAGTTCTTC	CASSLATSGKSSSYNEQFF
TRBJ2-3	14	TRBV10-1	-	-	TGCGCCAGCAGTGAGGGGGGTAGCGGACATACGCAGTATTTT	CASSEGGSGHTQYF
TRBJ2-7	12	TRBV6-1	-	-	TGTGCCAGCAGTAGCCGGGGCTACGAGCAGTACTTC	CASSSRGYEQYF
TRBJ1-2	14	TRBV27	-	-	TGTGCCAGCCGCTCCTGGACATCTAACTATGGCTACACCTTC	CASRSWTSNYGYTF
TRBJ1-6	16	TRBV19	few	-	TGTGCCAGTAGTATAGGTTCCGGGAACCTTAATTCACCCCTCCACTTT	CASSIGSGNLNSPLHF
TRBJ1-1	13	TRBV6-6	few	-	TGTGCCAGCAGTTACGGACAGAACACTGAAGCTTTCTTT	CASSYGQNTEAFF
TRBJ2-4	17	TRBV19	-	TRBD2	TGTGCCAGTAGTCCGGGACTAGCGGGGGGAGGGAGGAACATTCAGTACTTC	CASSPGLAGGGRNIQYF
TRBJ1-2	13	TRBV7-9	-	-	TGTGCCAGCAGCTTGGACAGTCAGCTTGGCTACACCTTC	CASSLDSQLGYTF
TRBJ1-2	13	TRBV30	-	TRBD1	TGTGCCTGGAGTGGACAGGGGAAGAATGGCTACACCTTC	CAWSGQGKNGYTF
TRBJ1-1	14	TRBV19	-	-	TGTGCCAGTAGTATTCAGGGGAAGGGATCCGAAGCTTTCTTT	CASSIQGKGSEAFF